The T cell receptor (beta chain) described here comes from a study of beta chain features in type 1 diabetes (dated by TCRdb to the late 2010s). Some background on the complete study: Mean age, gender distribution, total cell number and subset yield did not differ between patients and healthy donors. A total of roughly 100 million sorted cells were examined across all samples, and the number of cells per subset was strongly correlated with RNA yield. In the study, recently diagnosed type 1 diabetes patients and matched healthy donors were compared on the TCRB repertoires of their sorted circulating CD4+ T cell subsets. Whereas all 30 or so donors provided naive and central memory subsets, regulatory and stem cell-like memory subsets were isolated from just 8 patients and roughly 8 healthy donors.

Only a few counts were recorded for this clone. Which antigen it targets is not known. Nothing much larger sits one base from this clone, and base qualities are not available. Each donor gave one peripheral blood draw, averaging approximately 0.12 L, which was collected into heparinised tubes. Using a panel that included CD45RO, CCR7, CD25, CD127, CD95 and CD27, naive, central memory, regulatory and stem cell-like memory CD4+ T cells were sorted on a BD FACSAria II. A purity above 95% was achieved for all sorted populations. PBMCs were separated immediately by Lymphoprep density gradient centrifugation and were stained directly, without being cultured. To minimize batch effects, samples were stained and sorted in pairs, one healthy donor with one patient per experiment. All of the isolated RNA was reverse transcribed with the High Capacity cDNA Reverse Transcription Kit, so expressed TCRB transcripts were sequenced. Naive, central memory and regulatory T cell samples underwent deep immunoSEQ sequencing, averaging about 3.57 million total reads per sample. Sorted cells were lysed in RLT buffer, and RNA was extracted using DNase-treated RNeasy Micro or Mini kits according to cell number. Each cell subset was processed separately to prevent cross-contamination, with patient and healthy donor samples processed together. The immunoSEQ multiplex PCR was used to amplify TCRB sequences from cDNA, generating 87-bp fragments that spanned the CDR3 region. The amplicons were sequenced using the Illumina HiSeq platform. The source study handled its data this way. PCR bias was computationally corrected using synthetic template baselines, reads within Hamming distance 2 were collapsed, and singletons that could not be merged were discarded. Reads were aligned to IMGT to assign V, D and J genes, CDR3 length, and insertions or deletions at six rearrangement sites. Within each subset, clonotype counts were normalized to sorted cell number, and only after that were true diversity and Gini coefficients computed with the tcR R package. The overlap coefficient, calculated on TCRB nucleotide sequences, was used to measure repertoire sharing. Out-of-frame TCRB sequences from naive cells were analyzed as a proxy for the pre-selection repertoire. Sourced from immuneACCESS, this table was stored by TCRdb with only in-frame sequences that have V and J called. A share of the clones is absent; for the studies checked, an unresolved V gene accounts for under half, and the remainder has no known explanation. V and J calls plus clone size are reproduced from that table; the DNA served to infer D and trimming. This sample holds 970,000 or so clones; roughly 17% were observed only once. The ten biggest clones cover 0.02% to 0.025% of the sample.

Including the terminal cysteine and phenylalanine, the CDR3 comprises 13 residues. This entry keeps only the CDR3 DNA: 39 bases, framed from base 1. Trimming leaves V shorter by 7 bases and J shorter by 5 bases, with the junction holding 4 bases beyond the gene matches. CDR1 and CDR2, looked up from the germline V gene, are SGDLS and YYNGEE. Beyond this particular receptor, the publication reports: Because cDNA rather than genomic DNA was sequenced, highly expressing activated cells could have been over-represented, although no difference in activation and CD3 levels was found between groups. Because small numbers of individuals were included in the HLA sub-analyses, any influence of HLA type on TCRB rearrangement was left unresolved. At VDJ recombination sites, patients with type 1 diabetes made fewer insertions and deleted more nucleotides, a pattern implying thymic rearrangement abnormalities. PCR may preferentially amplify shorter templates, but because patient and control samples were amplified and corrected together, any resulting skew would affect both groups equally. Naive, central memory and regulatory TCRB repertoires appeared to be more alike among patients than among healthy donors. In all four CD4+ subsets, TCRB CDR3 length was moderately but significantly shorter in type 1 diabetes patients.

The receptor comes from a woman under 30 in good health. The chain joins TRBV9 to TRBJ2-2, and 8 junctional nucleotides match TRBD1. The sample comprised naive CD4+ T cells from blood. The meaning of the sample's cell subset or site label: true naive CD4+ T cells. The DNA sequence follows: TGTGCCAGCCGGACAGGGTTAACCGGGGAGCTGTTTTTT. The encoded protein is CASRTGLTGELFF.